This TCR beta chain was sequenced for a study of post-analysis software for immune sequencing data. Whole-study context: Relapsing-remitting, secondary progressive and progressive-relapsing forms of multiple sclerosis all featured among disease courses. Findings and limits, study-wide: Relative to controls, patients had roughly five TRBV segments at higher frequency, with TRBV5-6, TRBV5-1 and TRBV20-1 among these.

This clonotype was seen more than once but under ten times. Its specificity is unknown. The TCR beta cDNA libraries contained unique molecular identifiers. One entry per CDR3 protein, called by TCRdb with MiXCR from the PCR reads. The sample lists hundreds of thousands of distinct CDR3 sequences, about 27% seen once, with under 0.7% in the top ten. CDR1 is SGHTA and CDR2 is FQGNSA in the germline V gene. Trimming removed 1 base from V and 2 bases from J; junction bases left unmatched: 5. The CDR3 loop spans 16 amino acids. The sample was blood. The rearrangement uses TRBV7-2 and TRBJ2-3; 8 bases map to TRBD2. This receptor was identified in a girl aged 5-17 years with multiple sclerosis. The CDR3 here is CASSLGAGGYTDTQYF. The CDR3 DNA follows: TGTGCCAGCAGCTTAGGGGCGGGGGGCTACACAGATACGCAGTATTTT.